The source of this T cell receptor (beta chain) is a study of control samples from healthy donors and cancer patients. Libraries were prepared by immunoSEQ multiplex PCR; TCRdb keeps only in-frame clonotypes and omits some of them. The sample holds 120,000 to 150,000 clones, roughly nine tenths seen once. Sequencing was performed on blood. The TCR comes from a woman aged 30 to 39 in good health.

The CDR3, as DNA: TGTGCCAGCAGCAACGCACGGTTGGCTTTCTTT. Translated, it gives CASSNARLAFF. The genes are TRBV28 and TRBJ1-1, with D hard to call. Trimming took 6 bases from V and 11 from J, leaving 13 bases between them. Germline assignment: CDR1 MDHEN and CDR2 SYDVKM. The CDR3 is made up of 11 amino acids.